This T cell receptor (beta chain) was obtained from a study of blood T cell repertoires in COVID-19. Study-wide background: The origin of the acute and convalescent COVID-19 samples was the United States, Italy and Spain. PBMCs, B-cell-depleted T cells, or T cells were the source of the cDNA or gDNA that made up the material.

This CDR3 region has 13 residues. Trimming shortened V by 3 bases and J by 0 bases, and 3 bases separated the two germline ends. Germline V gene lookup returns CDR1 KGHSH and CDR2 LQKENI. Allocation to cohorts depended on clinical history reported by the participants. Per the original methods: Nucleated cell number was recorded as an estimate derived from reference gene primer amplification. Measured with immunoSEQ multiplex PCR; TCRdb has only the in-frame clones, and not every one. V and J calls plus clone size are reproduced from that table; the DNA served to infer D and trimming. The table includes almost 350,000 clones, roughly 90% detected once.

Sequenced: PBMCs or T cells enriched from blood (not recorded which). J is TRBJ1-5 and V is TRBV18, with no clear D. This receptor was identified in a woman younger than 45 who had been exposed to COVID-19. The CDR3: CASSPGSNQPQHF. As DNA, the CDR3 is TGTGCCAGCTCACCCGGTAGCAATCAGCCCCAGCATTTT.